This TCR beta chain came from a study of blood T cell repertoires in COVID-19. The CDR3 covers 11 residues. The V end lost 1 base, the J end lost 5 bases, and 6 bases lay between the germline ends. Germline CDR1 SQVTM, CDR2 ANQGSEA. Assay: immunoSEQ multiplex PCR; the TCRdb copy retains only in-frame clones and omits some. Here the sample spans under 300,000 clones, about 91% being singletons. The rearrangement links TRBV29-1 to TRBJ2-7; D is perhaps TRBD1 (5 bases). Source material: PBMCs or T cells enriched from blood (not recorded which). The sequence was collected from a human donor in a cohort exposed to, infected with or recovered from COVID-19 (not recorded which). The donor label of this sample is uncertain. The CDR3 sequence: CSVEGGHEQYF. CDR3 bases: TGCAGCGTTGAAGGGGGCCACGAGCAGTACTTC.